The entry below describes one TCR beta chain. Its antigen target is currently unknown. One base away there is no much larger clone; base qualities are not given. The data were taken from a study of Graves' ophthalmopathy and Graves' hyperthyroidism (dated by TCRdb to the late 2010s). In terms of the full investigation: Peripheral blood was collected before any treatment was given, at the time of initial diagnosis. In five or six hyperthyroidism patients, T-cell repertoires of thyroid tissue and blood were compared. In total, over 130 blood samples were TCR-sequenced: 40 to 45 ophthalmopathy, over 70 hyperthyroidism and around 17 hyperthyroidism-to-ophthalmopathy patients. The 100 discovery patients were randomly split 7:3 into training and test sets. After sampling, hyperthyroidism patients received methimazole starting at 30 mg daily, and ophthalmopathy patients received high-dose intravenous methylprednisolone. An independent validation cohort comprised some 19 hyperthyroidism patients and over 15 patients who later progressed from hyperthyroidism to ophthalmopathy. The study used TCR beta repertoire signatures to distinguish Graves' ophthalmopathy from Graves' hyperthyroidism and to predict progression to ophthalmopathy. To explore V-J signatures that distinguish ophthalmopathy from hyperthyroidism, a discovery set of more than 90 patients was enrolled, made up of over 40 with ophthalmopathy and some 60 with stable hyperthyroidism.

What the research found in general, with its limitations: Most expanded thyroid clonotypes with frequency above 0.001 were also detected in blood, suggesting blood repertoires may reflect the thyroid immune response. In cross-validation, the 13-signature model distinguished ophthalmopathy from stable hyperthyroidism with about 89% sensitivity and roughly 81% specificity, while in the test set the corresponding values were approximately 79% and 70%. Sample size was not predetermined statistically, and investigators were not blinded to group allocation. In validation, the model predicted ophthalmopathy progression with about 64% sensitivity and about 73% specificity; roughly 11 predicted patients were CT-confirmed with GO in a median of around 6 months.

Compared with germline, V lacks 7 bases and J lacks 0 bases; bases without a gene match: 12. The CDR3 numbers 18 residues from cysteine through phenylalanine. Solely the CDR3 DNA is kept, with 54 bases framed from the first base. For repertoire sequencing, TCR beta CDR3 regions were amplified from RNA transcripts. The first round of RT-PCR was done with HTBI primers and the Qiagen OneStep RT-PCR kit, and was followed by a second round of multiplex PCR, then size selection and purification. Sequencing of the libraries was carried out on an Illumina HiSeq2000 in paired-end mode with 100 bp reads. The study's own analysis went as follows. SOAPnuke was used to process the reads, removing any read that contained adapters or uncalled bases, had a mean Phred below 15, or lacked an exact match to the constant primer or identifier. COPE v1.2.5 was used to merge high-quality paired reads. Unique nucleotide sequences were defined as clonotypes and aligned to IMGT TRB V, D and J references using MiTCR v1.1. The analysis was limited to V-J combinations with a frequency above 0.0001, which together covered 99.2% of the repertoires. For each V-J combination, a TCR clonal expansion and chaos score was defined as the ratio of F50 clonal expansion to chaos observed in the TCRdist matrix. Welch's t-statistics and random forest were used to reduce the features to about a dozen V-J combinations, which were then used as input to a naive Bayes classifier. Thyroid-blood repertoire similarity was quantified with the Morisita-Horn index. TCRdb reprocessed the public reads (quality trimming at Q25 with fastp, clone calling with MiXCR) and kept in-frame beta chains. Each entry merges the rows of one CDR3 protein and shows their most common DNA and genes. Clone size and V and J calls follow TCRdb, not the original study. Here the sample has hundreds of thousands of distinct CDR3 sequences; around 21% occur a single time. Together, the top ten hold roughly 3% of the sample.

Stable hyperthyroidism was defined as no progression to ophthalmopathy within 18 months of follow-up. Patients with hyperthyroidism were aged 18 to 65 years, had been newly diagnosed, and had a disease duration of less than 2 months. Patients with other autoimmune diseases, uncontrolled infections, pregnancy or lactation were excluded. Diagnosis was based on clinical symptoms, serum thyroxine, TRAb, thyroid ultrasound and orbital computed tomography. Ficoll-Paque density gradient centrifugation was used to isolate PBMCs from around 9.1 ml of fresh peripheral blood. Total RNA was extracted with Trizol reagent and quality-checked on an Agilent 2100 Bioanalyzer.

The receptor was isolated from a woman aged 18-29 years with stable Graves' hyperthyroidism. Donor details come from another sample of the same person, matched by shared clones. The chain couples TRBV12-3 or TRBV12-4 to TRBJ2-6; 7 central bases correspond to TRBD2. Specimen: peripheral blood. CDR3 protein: CASTMGGYPSSGANVLTF. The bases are TGTGCCAGCACCATGGGGGGGTACCCCTCCTCTGGGGCCAACGTCCTGACTTTC.